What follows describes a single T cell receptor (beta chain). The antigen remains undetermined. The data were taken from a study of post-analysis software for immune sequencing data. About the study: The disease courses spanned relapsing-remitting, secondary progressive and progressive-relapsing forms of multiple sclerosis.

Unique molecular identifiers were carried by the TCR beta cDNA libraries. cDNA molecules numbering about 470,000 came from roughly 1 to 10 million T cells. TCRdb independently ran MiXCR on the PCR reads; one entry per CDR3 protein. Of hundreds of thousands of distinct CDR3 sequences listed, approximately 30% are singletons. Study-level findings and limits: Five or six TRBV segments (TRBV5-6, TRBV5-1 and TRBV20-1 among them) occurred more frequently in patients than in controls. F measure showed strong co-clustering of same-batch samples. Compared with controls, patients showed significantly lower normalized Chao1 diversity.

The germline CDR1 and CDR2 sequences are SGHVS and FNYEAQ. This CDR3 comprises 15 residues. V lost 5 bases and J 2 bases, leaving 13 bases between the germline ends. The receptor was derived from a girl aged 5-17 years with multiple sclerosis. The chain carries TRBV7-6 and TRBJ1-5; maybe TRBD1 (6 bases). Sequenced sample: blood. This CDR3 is CASSSRGDGNQPQHF. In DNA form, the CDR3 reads TGTGCCAGCAGCAGCAGGGGTGACGGCAATCAGCCCCAGCATTTT. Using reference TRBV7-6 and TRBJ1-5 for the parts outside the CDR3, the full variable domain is GAGVSQSPRYKVTKRGQDVALRCDPISGHVSLYWYRQALGQGPEFLTYFNYEAQQDKSGLPNDRFSAERPEGSISTLTIQRTEQRDSAMYRCASSSRGDGNQPQHFGDGTRLSIL.